This T cell receptor beta chain was obtained from a study of cytomegalovirus exposure and HLA in healthy donors. The CDR3 length is 16 residues. The ends lost 2 bases at V and 1 base at J; junction bases unmatched: 4. Germline-derived CDR1 and CDR2 are LNHDA and SQIVND (reference sequence). The donors were healthy bone marrow donors. About this clone: Its antigen is as yet unknown.

Both 60 Vbeta primers and 13 Jbeta primers went into the PCR. Data came from immunoSEQ multiplex PCR; TCRdb stores just in-frame clones and leaves some out. The sample includes tens of thousands of clones, roughly 80% of them seen just once. Findings of the study overall: Excluded were some V segments that proved indistinguishable, including TRBV6-2 and TRBV6-3. An analysis that was carried out later associated about 17,000 TCR beta sequences with HLA alleles at 0.05 false discovery rate.

The specimen sequenced was PBMCs. The clonotype originates from a male donor in good health and CMV-seronegative. The chain links TRBV19 to TRBJ2-7; 11 bases are a match to TRBD1. CDR3 nucleotide sequence: TGTGCCAGTAGTATAACCGGGACAGGGGGGTCCTACGAGCAGTACTTC. This gives the protein CASSITGTGGSYEQYF. Complete variable domain (other parts from reference TRBV19 and TRBJ2-7): DGGITQSPKYLFRKEGQNVTLSCEQNLNHDAMYWYRQDPGQGLRLIYYSQIVNDFQKGDIAEGYSVSREKKESFPLTVTSAQKNPTAFYLCASSITGTGGSYEQYFGPGTRLTVT.